Following are 12 T cell receptor beta chains from one sample sequenced in a study of blood T cell repertoires in COVID-19. Here immunoSEQ multiplex PCR was the method, and the copy in TCRdb shows in-frame clones only, minus some. This sample has 84,000 or so clones; roughly 80% occur once, and the top ten carry 15% to 19%. The source material was peripheral blood. The source of these receptors is a woman aged 80 or over with acute or convalescent COVID-19.

V and J are TRBV7-2 and TRBJ2-1; TRBD2 matches at 10 bases. CDR1 SGHTA and CDR2 FQGNSA come from the germline V gene. Unmatched junction bases numbered 5, after V lost 5 bases and J lost 4 bases. CDR3 length: 15 amino acids. CDR3 region: CASSASGGTYNEQFF. CDR3 nucleotides: TGTGCCAGCAGCGCTAGCGGGGGAACATACAATGAGCAGTTCTTC.

The J gene is TRBJ2-1, the V gene TRBV11-3, with D perhaps TRBD2 (7 bases). The germline V gene has CDR1 SGHNT and CDR2 YENEEA. The CDR3 is made up of 19 amino acids. Trimming left V 3 bases short and J 7 bases short, with 28 bases between. The CDR3 nucleotides are TGTGCCAGCAGCTTCTACAGGGTTGGGACTATAGGCCCGCCGAATGAGCAGTTCTTC. Its protein product is CASSFYRVGTIGPPNEQFF.

The chain has TRBV7-9 and TRBJ2-5; 9 nucleotides agree with TRBD2. Germline-derived CDR1 and CDR2 are SEHNR and FQNEAQ (reference sequence). The CDR3 runs to 11 residues. V lost 8 bases and J lost 5; bases outside the gene matches: 0. Here the CDR3 reads CASAGGETQYF. In DNA, the CDR3 is TGTGCCAGCGCGGGGGGGGAGACCCAGTACTTC.

This chain uses TRBV10-2 with TRBJ1-5; D unclear. The CDR3 spans 14 residues. V was trimmed by 8 bases and J by 0 bases, leaving 11 bases between them. Germline V gene lookup returns CDR1 WSHSY and CDR2 SAAADI. CDR3 protein: CASSPEISNQPQHF. The CDR3 nucleotides are TGCGCCAGCTCCCCAGAAATTAGCAATCAGCCCCAGCATTTT.

This chain links TRBV7-9 with TRBJ2-7, with D possibly being TRBD2 (6 bases). The CDR3 is 16 residues long. Trimming shortened V by 5 bases and J by 0 bases, and 17 bases separated the two germline ends. Germline loops: CDR1 SEHNR, CDR2 FQNEAQ (reference sequence). This CDR3 reads CASSPPGLYSSYEQYF. The CDR3 DNA is TGTGCCAGCAGCCCCCCGGGACTTTATAGCTCCTACGAGCAGTACTTC. Full variable domain (outside the CDR3, taken from reference TRBV7-9 and TRBJ2-7): DTGVSQNPRHKITKRGQNVTFRCDPISEHNRLYWYRQTLGQGPEFLTYFQNEAQLEKSRLLSDRFSAERPKGSFSTLEIQRTEQGDSAMYLCASSPPGLYSSYEQYFGPGTRLTVT.

The chain couples TRBV11-3 to TRBJ2-7; D perhaps matches TRBD1 (5 bases). The CDR3 runs 16 residues. The V and J ends lost 5 bases and 6 bases respectively, with 23 bases between them. From germline, CDR1 is SGHNT and CDR2 YENEEA. The CDR3 region has the DNA TGTGCCAGCAGCCCTCACTCAGGACACCTTAGGGGCGAGCAGTACTTC. This encodes CASSPHSGHLRGEQYF.

The chain couples TRBV2 to TRBJ2-3; the match to TRBD2 covers 7 bases. Germline values: CDR1 SNHLY, CDR2 FYNNEI. V was clipped by 3 bases and J by 4 bases; unmatched bases: 16. CDR3 length: 18 amino acids. CDR3 protein: CASSDWGTTIKTSDTQYF. Here the CDR3 DNA reads TGTGCCAGCAGTGATTGGGGGACTACTATCAAAACCTCAGATACGCAGTATTTT.

This clone was picked up a small number of times. The rearrangement uses TRBV19 and TRBJ2-6; D call uncertain. Germline V gene lookup returns CDR1 LNHDA and CDR2 SQIVND (reference sequence). The CDR3 is made up of 18 amino acids. Trimming pared 1 base from V and 2 bases from J, leaving 15 bases between. CDR3 residues: CASSIGPGRSAGANVLTF. CDR3 sequence (DNA): TGTGCCAGTAGTATAGGGCCGGGTCGTTCTGCTGGGGCCAACGTCCTGACTTTC. The full variable domain, its missing parts supplied by reference TRBV19 and TRBJ2-6, is DGGITQSPKYLFRKEGQNVTLSCEQNLNHDAMYWYRQDPGQGLRLIYYSQIVNDFQKGDIAEGYSVSREKKESFPLTVTSAQKNPTAFYLCASSIGPGRSAGANVLTFGAGSRLTVL.

This chain joins TRBV28 and TRBJ1-6; 8 positions match TRBD1. CDR1 is MDHEN and CDR2 is SYDVKM in the germline V gene. The CDR3 contains 16 residues. The ends lost 7 bases at V and 0 bases at J; junction bases unmatched: 5. The CDR3 sequence: CASITGGSSYNSPLHF. For the CDR3, the DNA is TGTGCCAGCATAACAGGGGGAAGCTCCTATAATTCACCCCTCCACTTT.

This clone came up once. The chain links TRBV4-1 to TRBJ1-6; D possibly corresponds to TRBD1 (6 bases). The germline CDR1 and CDR2 sequences are MGHRA and YSYEKL. Trimming removed 1 base at V and 7 bases at J, with 17 bases between. CDR3 length: 17 residues. The CDR3 spells CASSQGSGQVTNSPLHF. CDR3 DNA: TGCGCCAGCAGCCAAGGCTCGGGACAAGTAACAAATTCACCCCTCCACTTT.

The V and J genes are TRBV10-3 and TRBJ1-3; a possible D gene is TRBD1 (5 bases). Trimming took 3 bases from V and 0 from J, leaving 15 bases between them. This CDR3 is built from 17 residues. Germline-derived CDR1 and CDR2 are ENHRY and SYGVKD. CDR3 in amino acids: CAISDSRTGDSGNTIYF. DNA for the CDR3: TGTGCCATCAGTGATTCCCGAACAGGCGACTCTGGAAACACCATATATTTT.

This chain uses TRBV3-1 (or the pseudogene TRBV3-2) with TRBJ2-5; 9 positions agree with TRBD2. The CDR3 has 16 residues. The junction had 8 bases not matched to a gene; V was cut back by 1 base and J by 5 bases. CDR1 and CDR2 from the germline V gene are LGHDT and YNNKEL (reference sequence). The chain's CDR3 is CASSQVGSGGQETQYF. For the CDR3, the DNA is TGTGCCAGCAGCCAAGTGGGTAGCGGGGGCCAGGAGACCCAGTACTTC.